This TCR beta chain was sequenced during a study of beta chain features in type 1 diabetes. Germline assignment: CDR1 SGHRS and CDR2 YFSETQ. The CDR3 covers 20 residues. The V and J ends lost 0 bases and 1 base, in that order; junction bases with no gene match: 13. Every bit of the isolated RNA underwent reverse transcription, so sequencing read expressed TCRB transcripts. Assay used: immunoSEQ multiplex PCR; TCRdb lists only in-frame clones, some missing. The sample shows 300,000 to 400,000 clones, approximately 12% of them seen only once. The TCR was taken from a man aged 18 to 30 in good health. This sequence joins TRBV5-1 and TRBJ2-3; TRBD2 matches 11 bases. The sample taken for sequencing was naive CD4+ T cells from blood. The CDR3 DNA sequence: TGCGCCAGCAGCTTGGATCTGCTAGCGGGGGGCTATTGGGGCACAGATACGCAGTATTTT. It is translated as CASSLDLLAGGYWGTDTQYF.